This record concerns one TCR beta chain sequence. The data stem from a study of graft-versus-host responses after intestinal transplantation. Turning to the study itself: Anti-thymocyte globulin induction was given to all recipients, followed by tacrolimus and steroids for three to four years.

The CDR3 covers 15 residues. CDR1 and CDR2 from the germline V gene are SGHTA and FQGTGA. Germline trimming cut 6 bases from V and 1 base from J; bases unmatched to any gene: 6. Sequenced by immunoSEQ multiplex PCR; TCRdb stores in-frame clones only, minus some. This table has about 64,000 clones, 80% to 95% appearing once. This chain links TRBV7-3 with TRBJ2-3; 8 positions match TRBD1. This clonotype was sampled from a human patient who received an intestinal transplant, so some T cells may come from the graft donor. The material sequenced was bone marrow, taken around 720 days after intestinal transplantation. This CDR3 is CASSGQGMGTDTQYF. Here the CDR3 DNA reads TGTGCCAGCAGTGGACAGGGAATGGGCACAGATACGCAGTATTTT.